This T cell receptor beta chain was observed in a study of identifying expanded T cells in peripheral blood. Germline trimming cut 1 base from V and 2 bases from J; bases unmatched to any gene: 4. This CDR3 has 16 residues. Germline-derived CDR1 and CDR2 are SGHAT and FQNNGV. Sequenced by immunoSEQ multiplex PCR; TCRdb stores in-frame clones only, minus some. The sample shows approximately 85,000 clones, 84% of them seen only once. The sequenced material came from blood. The TCR comes from a person aged 18-69 years in good health. The gene calls are TRBV11-2 and TRBJ2-7; 11 nucleotides align to TRBD2. CDR3 nucleotide sequence: TGTGCCAGCAGCTTAGCCCATAGCGGGAGGGCCTACGAGCAGTACTTC. Protein sequence: CASSLAHSGRAYEQYF.